A single sample is the source of the 23 T cell receptor beta chains below, sequenced in a study of CD8 T cells in Susac syndrome. When the RNA was reverse transcribed, random hexamers were used with an input of about 0.5 to 1 ug. TCRdb passed the immunoSEQ multiplex PCR reads through MiXCR, listing each CDR3 protein once. The sample includes 160,000 or so distinct CDR3 sequences, approximately 94% seen only once; the top ten take more than 0.2%. Sample: CD8+ T cells from PBMCs. The receptors originated from a human donor with multiple sclerosis.

The V and J genes are TRBV9 and TRBJ1-5, with unresolved D. V lost 0 bases to trimming and J lost 7 bases, with 11 bases between them. The CDR3 loop spans 14 amino acids. Germline V gene data show CDR1 as SGDLS and CDR2 as YYNGEE. CDR3 region: CASSVEWVGQPQHF. CDR3 DNA: TGTGCCAGCAGCGTAGAATGGGTAGGGCAGCCCCAGCATTTT.

The rearrangement joins TRBV13 to TRBJ1-2; 10 bases agree with TRBD1. The germline gives CDR1 PRHDT, CDR2 FYEKMQ (reference sequence). The CDR3 is 15 residues long. The ends lost 3 bases at V and 2 bases at J; junction bases unmatched: 3. CDR3 coding DNA: TGTGCCAGCAGCTTCCGGGACAGGGGAAACTATGGCTACACCTTC. Protein sequence: CASSFRDRGNYGYTF.

The chain has TRBV4-1 and TRBJ1-2, with D uncertain. V was trimmed by 5 bases and J by 8 bases, leaving 21 bases between them. This CDR3 is 15 amino acids long. The germline gives CDR1 MGHRA, CDR2 YSYEKL. The CDR3 here is CASSGDKTSGEGYTF. In nucleotides, the CDR3 is TGCGCCAGCAGCGGGGATAAGACATCTGGGGAGGGCTACACCTTC.

The V call is TRBV12-3 or TRBV12-4, the J call TRBJ2-2; D is perhaps TRBD1 (5 bases). The length of the CDR3 is 19 residues. The V gene lost 1 base and the J gene lost 2 bases, with 20 bases spanning the gap. This chain's CDR3 is CASSLVQGIKDRNTGELFF. CDR3 DNA: TGTGCCAGCAGTTTAGTTCAGGGAATCAAGGATCGAAACACCGGGGAGCTGTTTTTT.

This chain connects TRBV7-8 to TRBJ2-3; D perhaps matches TRBD2 (7 bases). This CDR3 spans 15 amino acids. Germline V gene data show CDR1 as SGHVS and CDR2 as FQNEAQ. Trimming left V 5 bases short and J 5 bases short, with 17 bases between. CDR3: CASSPPRGHGDTQYF. The DNA of the CDR3 is TGTGCCAGCAGCCCGCCGCGGGGGCATGGAGATACGCAGTATTTT.

The chain uses TRBV23-1 and TRBJ2-5; 8 bases fit TRBD1. TRBV23-1 is an ORF; its function is uncertain. V was clipped by 2 bases and J by 4 bases; unmatched bases: 6. The CDR3 totals 15 residues. Here the CDR3 reads CASSQRDRRGETQYF. The CDR3 DNA reads TGCGCCAGCAGTCAACGGGACAGGAGGGGAGAGACCCAGTACTTC.

The genes are TRBV6-2 or TRBV6-3 and TRBJ2-5; no reliable D call. Germline loops: CDR1 MNHEY, CDR2 SVGEGT. Trimming cost V 7 bases and J 0 bases, with 6 bases left between them. There are 12 residues in the CDR3. DNA of the CDR3: TGTGCCAGCACGAGTAACCAAGAGACCCAGTACTTC. Residues: CASTSNQETQYF.

Here the CDR3 reads CASSYGGEGYEQYF. The CDR3 coding sequence is TGTGCCAGCAGCTACGGGGGGGAGGGATACGAGCAGTACTTC. The chain joins TRBV4-2 to TRBJ2-7; TRBD2 aligns across 8 bases. The V segment lost 5 bases and the J segment 4 bases; nucleotides outside the gene matches: 7. Per the germline V gene, CDR1 is LGHNA and CDR2 is YNFKEQ. CDR3 length: 14 amino acids.

The chain joins TRBV4-1 to TRBJ2-7; D is unresolved. Germline assignment: CDR1 MGHRA and CDR2 YSYEKL. This CDR3 is 12 amino acids long. The ends were cut back, 2 bases at V and 4 bases at J, with 6 bases in the middle. This chain's CDR3 is CASSQSEYEQYF. The DNA for the CDR3 is TGCGCCAGCAGCCAATCGGAGTACGAGCAGTACTTC.

The J gene is TRBJ1-2, the V gene TRBV27, with 7 bases that match TRBD1. The CDR3 has 15 amino acids. V lost 6 bases, J lost 3 bases, and 10 bases stayed unmatched. Germline V gene data show CDR1 as MNHEY and CDR2 as SMNVEV (reference sequence). The CDR3 DNA reads as TGTGCCAGCAGCTTCACGCACGGGACAGACTATGGCTACACCTTC. Amino acids: CASSFTHGTDYGYTF.

The rearrangement joins TRBV27 to TRBJ2-1; either TRBD1 or TRBD2 may fit D (7 bases each). The germline gives CDR1 MNHEY, CDR2 SMNVEV (reference sequence). The length of the CDR3 is 15 residues. Trimming removed 4 bases at V and 0 bases at J, with 10 bases between. The CDR3 DNA reads TGTGCCAGCAGTTCAGGGGGGGTCTCCTACAATGAGCAGTTCTTC. Its translation is CASSSGGVSYNEQFF.

The rearrangement links TRBV18 to TRBJ2-7; D possibly corresponds to TRBD2 (5 bases). Trimming left V 0 bases short and J 5 bases short, with 5 bases between. Germline V lookup: CDR1 KGHSH, CDR2 LQKENI. The CDR3 loop spans 12 amino acids. The CDR3 DNA reads TGTGCCAGCTCACCACCGAGGGACGAGCAGTACTTC. This encodes CASSPPRDEQYF.

The chain employs TRBV5-1 and TRBJ1-1; D unresolved. The CDR3 is 14 residues long. The germline gives CDR1 SGHRS, CDR2 YFSETQ. Between the trimmed V and J ends, which lost 0 bases and 3 bases, there was a span of 9 bases. The CDR3 spells CASSLGGRYTEAFF. The CDR3 nucleotides are TGCGCCAGCAGCTTGGGCGGACGGTACACTGAAGCTTTCTTT.

This chain uses TRBV5-1 with TRBJ2-1, with D perhaps matching TRBD2 (5 bases). This CDR3 region has 15 residues. Germline CDR1 and CDR2: SGHRS and YFSETQ. V gave up 1 base and J gave up 7 bases, with 15 bases separating them. The DNA of the CDR3 is TGCGCCAGCAGCTTGTCGGGCGGGCTGGGGAATGAGCAGTTCTTC. This translates into CASSLSGGLGNEQFF.

V gene TRBV10-3 combines with J gene TRBJ1-1, with a possible D match to TRBD1 (6 bases). The length of the CDR3 is 13 residues. Germline assignment: CDR1 ENHRY and CDR2 SYGVKD. The V and J ends lost 4 bases and 1 base respectively, with 7 bases between them. CDR3 nucleotides: TGTGCCATCAGTGTAGGGGGGAACACTGAAGCTTTCTTT. As protein: CAISVGGNTEAFF.

The chain uses TRBV7-9 and TRBJ1-2; TRBD1 matches at 7 bases. This CDR3 contains 17 residues. Germline-derived CDR1 and CDR2 are SEHNR and FQNEAQ (reference sequence). V lost 1 base and J lost 8; bases outside the gene matches: 16. CDR3 sequence: CASSLEPDRDPHRGYTF. CDR3 bases: TGTGCCAGCAGCTTAGAACCAGACAGGGACCCTCATCGGGGCTACACCTTC.

The chain is built from TRBV20-1 and TRBJ2-3; unclear D gene. The length of the CDR3 is 15 residues. Between the trimmed V and J ends, which lost 3 bases and 0 bases, there was a span of 13 bases. In germline, CDR1 is DFQATT, CDR2 SNEGSKA (reference sequence). The CDR3 here is CSARSHRDSTDTQYF. DNA of the CDR3: TGCAGTGCTAGGAGTCACCGCGATAGCACAGATACGCAGTATTTT.

The chain combines TRBV30 with TRBJ1-2; 9 bases agree with TRBD1. The CDR3 contains 17 residues. Germline V gives CDR1 GTSNPN, CDR2 SVGIG (reference sequence). Trimming removed 5 bases from V and 4 bases from J; junction bases left unmatched: 17. This CDR3 reads CAWVVPGQGLYGYGYTF. CDR3 coding DNA: TGTGCCTGGGTGGTCCCGGGACAGGGACTCTATGGCTATGGCTACACCTTC.

The sample holds one count of this clonotype. The chain joins TRBV4-1 to TRBJ2-1; 7 bases map to TRBD1. The junction had 3 bases not matched to a gene; V was cut back by 4 bases and J by 9 bases. CDR3 size: 12 residues. Germline loops: CDR1 MGHRA, CDR2 YSYEKL. The CDR3 loop is CASSPRDSEQFF. The CDR3 nucleotides are TGCGCCAGCAGCCCCCGGGACAGTGAGCAGTTCTTC.

This clonotype was seen once. The chain combines TRBV30 with TRBJ1-1; D is uncertain. The CDR3 spans 14 residues. V gave up 0 bases and J gave up 0 bases, with 8 bases separating them. From germline, CDR1 is GTSNPN and CDR2 SVGIG (reference sequence). The CDR3, as DNA: TGTGCCTGGAGTGTCCCCGAACTGAACACTGAAGCTTTCTTT. It specifies CAWSVPELNTEAFF.

The V and J genes are TRBV6-5 and TRBJ2-5; D gene uncertain. V was shortened by 0 bases and J by 5 bases, with 13 bases between the two germline ends. Germline CDR1 reads MNHEY; CDR2 reads SVGAGI. The CDR3 has 15 residues. In DNA, the CDR3 is TGTGCCAGCAGTTACTCTCCTTCCAGCCTGGAGACCCAGTACTTC. Translating gives CASSYSPSSLETQYF.

The chain recombines TRBV9 with TRBJ2-7, with 9 nucleotides matching TRBD1. This CDR3 is 15 amino acids long. The junction had 4 bases not matched to a gene; V was cut back by 1 base and J by 2 bases. Germline CDR1 and CDR2: SGDLS and YYNGEE. CDR3 DNA: TGTGCCAGCAGCGTATCGGGACAGGGAACCTACGAGCAGTACTTC. Its translation: CASSVSGQGTYEQYF.

The genes are TRBV29-1 and TRBJ2-7, with 7 bases lining up with TRBD1. The CDR3 contains 15 residues. Trimming took 1 base from V and 0 from J; bases not matched to a gene: 6. Germline loops: CDR1 SQVTM, CDR2 ANQGSEA. The CDR3 spells CSVEVWGQNSYEQYF. The CDR3 DNA reads as TGCAGCGTTGAAGTCTGGGGACAGAACTCCTACGAGCAGTACTTC.